Presented here are 28 T cell receptor beta chains from one specimen sequenced in a study of shared clonotypes between healthy human individuals. Naive CD8 cells lacked CD45RO and underwent positive selection for CCR7, leaving out terminally differentiated effector memory CD45RA+ cells. The repertoire was sequenced with immunoSEQ multiplex PCR; TCRdb's copy has only in-frame clones and lacks some. The profile shows 1.5 million to 2.5 million clones, roughly 95% of them singletons. Material: naive CD8+ T cells sorted from blood. These receptors all stem from a man younger than 30 in good health.

As regards this clone: In the same sample, other DNA sequences code for this CDR3. J is TRBJ2-7 and V is TRBV10-1; D is unclear. Trimming stripped 3 bases from V and 3 bases from J, with 6 bases between. The CDR3 consists of 12 residues. Germline CDR1 and CDR2: WNHNN and SYGVQD (reference sequence). The CDR3 DNA sequence: TGCGCCAGCAGTGACCCAGGCTACGAGCAGTACTTC. Its translation: CASSDPGYEQYF.

This sequence joins TRBV6-5 and TRBJ2-1, with 12 bases fitting TRBD2. The length of the CDR3 is 15 residues. Per germline, CDR1 MNHEY and CDR2 SVGAGI. Germline trimming cut 8 bases from V and 7 bases from J; bases unmatched to any gene: 9. The CDR3 spells CASCMTSGSLNEQFF. DNA for the CDR3: TGTGCCAGCTGTATGACTAGCGGGAGTCTTAATGAGCAGTTCTTC.

The genes are TRBV6-6 and TRBJ1-3; D uncertain. This CDR3 has 15 residues. The V and J ends lost 8 bases and 0 bases respectively, with 14 bases between them. Germline V lookup: CDR1 MNHNY, CDR2 SVGAGI (reference sequence). In nucleotides, the CDR3 is TGTGCCAGCCTCCACAAGGGTCGCTCTGGAAACACCATATATTTT. It codes for CASLHKGRSGNTIYF.

The chain recombines TRBV19 with TRBJ1-2; 10 bases fit TRBD1. The V and J ends lost 8 bases and 4 bases, in that order; junction bases with no gene match: 7. The germline V gene has CDR1 LNHDA and CDR2 SQIVND (reference sequence). The CDR3 loop spans 14 amino acids. The CDR3 DNA reads TGTGCCAGTGGGCCGGGACAGGGGCCCTATGGCTACACCTTC. As protein: CASGPGQGPYGYTF.

This clone came up once. V is TRBV9 and J is TRBJ1-1; 8 bases fit TRBD1. Germline lookup yields CDR1 SGDLS and CDR2 YYNGEE. Trimming took 2 bases from V and 5 from J; bases not matched to a gene: 8. The CDR3 sequence is 15 residues long. CDR3 coding DNA: TGTGCCAGCAGCGTGTCTGGACAGGGAGGAACTGAAGCTTTCTTT. Its translation is CASSVSGQGGTEAFF.

V usage is TRBV9 and J usage is TRBJ2-1; 11 nucleotides align to TRBD1. The CDR3 sequence is 15 residues long. Germline CDR1 is SGDLS and CDR2 is YYNGEE. The V and J ends lost 3 bases and 9 bases, in that order; junction bases with no gene match: 8. The CDR3 bases are TGTGCCAGCAGCGCGCCGGACAGGGGGCAGGGTGAGCAGTTCTTC. Translating it yields CASSAPDRGQGEQFF.

The chain couples TRBV7-9 to TRBJ2-7, with a weak D call TRBD2 (6 bases). The V gene's germline CDR1 is SEHNR and CDR2 FQNEAQ (reference sequence). This CDR3 is built from 16 residues. V dropped 2 bases and J dropped 5 bases, with 19 bases sitting between them. The CDR3 loop reads CASSLLMSGSAHEQYF. DNA of the CDR3: TGTGCCAGCAGCTTACTAATGTCCGGGAGTGCCCACGAGCAGTACTTC. The full variable domain, completed using reference TRBV7-9 and TRBJ2-7, is DTGVSQNPRHKITKRGQNVTFRCDPISEHNRLYWYRQTLGQGPEFLTYFQNEAQLEKSRLLSDRFSAERPKGSFSTLEIQRTEQGDSAMYLCASSLLMSGSAHEQYFGPGTRLTVT.

The CDR3 nucleotides are TGTGCCAGCAGTCCCCAGGGGGGTAATTCACCCCTCCACTTT. Translated, it gives CASSPQGGNSPLHF. The V call is TRBV27, the J call TRBJ1-6; TRBD1 aligns across 7 bases. V lost 5 bases, J lost 6 bases, and 4 bases stayed unmatched. From germline, CDR1 is MNHEY and CDR2 SMNVEV (reference sequence). The CDR3 has 14 residues.

Concerning this clone: This same CDR3 is encoded by further DNA sequences in the sample. The chain recombines TRBV4-3 with TRBJ2-7; D gene ambiguous. The CDR3 loop spans 13 amino acids. Germline lookup yields CDR1 LGHNA and CDR2 YSLEER. Trimming cost V 0 bases and J 2 bases, with 5 bases left between them. CDR3 residues: CASSQDITYEQYF. CDR3 bases: TGCGCCAGCAGCCAAGACATCACCTACGAGCAGTACTTC.

V gene TRBV7-2 combines with J gene TRBJ2-7; 8 nucleotides align to TRBD1. Germline CDR1 is SGHTA and CDR2 is FQGNSA. V was clipped by 5 bases and J by 5 bases; unmatched bases: 11. The CDR3 contains 15 residues. CDR3 sequence (DNA): TGTGCCAGCAGCCCAAGACAGGGGCCCCTAAACGAGCAGTACTTC. It translates to CASSPRQGPLNEQYF.

The chain couples TRBV25-1 to TRBJ2-2; the D call may be TRBD1 or TRBD2 (5 bases each). V lost 4 bases and J lost 9, with 9 bases in between. From germline, CDR1 is MGHDK and CDR2 SYGVNS. This CDR3 contains 12 residues. The CDR3 loop reads CASSVGTRELFF. The DNA of the CDR3 is TGTGCCAGCAGTGTAGGGACCCGGGAGCTGTTTTTT.

This clone came up once. The rearrangement links TRBV7-2 to TRBJ1-2; TRBD1 matches 10 bases. The J segment lost 8 bases and the V segment lost 6 bases, leaving 9 bases of the junction unmatched. The CDR3 is 14 amino acids. Per germline, CDR1 SGHTA and CDR2 FQGNSA. The CDR3 loop reads CASSLPGQGSGYTF. In DNA form, the CDR3 reads TGTGCCAGCAGTTTGCCGGGACAGGGGTCCGGCTACACCTTC.

V and J are TRBV5-1 and TRBJ2-3, with D perhaps matching TRBD1 or TRBD2 (6 bases each). This CDR3 spans 15 amino acids. CDR1 SGHRS and CDR2 YFSETQ come from the germline V gene. The V end was cut by 0 bases, the J end by 4 bases, with 12 bases between. CDR3 bases: TGCGCCAGCAGCTTGGGGTACAGGGAGGCAGATACGCAGTATTTT. Encoded protein: CASSLGYREADTQYF.

The chain carries TRBV4-3 and TRBJ1-3; D is unresolved. CDR3 length: 17 residues. Germline values: CDR1 LGHNA, CDR2 YSLEER. Trimming left V 0 bases short and J 1 base short, with 13 bases between. CDR3 sequence (DNA): TGCGCCAGCAGCCAAGATAACTGGCCATCTTCTGGAAACACCATATATTTT. Translation: CASSQDNWPSSGNTIYF.

The chain combines TRBV11-2 with TRBJ1-5; 7 bases align to TRBD1. The CDR3 spans 14 residues. V gave up 3 bases and J gave up 3 bases; unmatched junction bases: 2. Germline CDR1 is SGHAT and CDR2 is FQNNGV. In DNA, the CDR3 is TGTGCCAGCAGCTTCAGGGGGGACAATCAGCCCCAGCATTTT. Translating gives CASSFRGDNQPQHF.

V usage is TRBV11-1 and J usage is TRBJ2-7; the D call may be TRBD1 or TRBD2 (5 bases each). V lost 4 bases to trimming and J lost 2 bases, with 15 bases between them. The CDR3 covers 15 residues. In germline, CDR1 is SGHAT, CDR2 FQDESV (reference sequence). CDR3 DNA sequence: TGTGCCAGCAGCTACGGGGCGGCAGGTGCCTACGAGCAGTACTTC. Amino acid sequence: CASSYGAAGAYEQYF.

As regards this clone: A much larger clonotype is one base distant, so this may be a read error. Other DNA variants within this sample encode the same CDR3. This rearrangement joins TRBV9 to TRBJ2-2; no clear D. V lost 0 bases, J lost 3 bases, and 3 bases lay in between. The CDR3 runs to 13 residues. Germline V gives CDR1 SGDLS, CDR2 YYNGEE. For the CDR3, the DNA is TGTGCCAGCAGCGTAGGGCACACCGGGGAGCTGTTTTTT. Protein: CASSVGHTGELFF.

The V and J genes are TRBV28 and TRBJ1-2, with 7 bases that match TRBD1. J was trimmed by 6 bases and V by 0 bases; bases with no gene match: 7. Germline-derived CDR1 and CDR2 are MDHEN and SYDVKM. The CDR3 covers 15 residues. CDR3 loop: CASSLWGSTGDGYTF. CDR3 sequence (DNA): TGTGCCAGCAGTTTATGGGGCAGTACAGGGGATGGCTACACCTTC.

This clone was seen a few times. The chain links TRBV27 to TRBJ1-2; TRBD1 agrees at 7 bases. J lost 0 bases, V lost 6 bases, and 4 bases had no gene match. CDR3 size: 14 residues. Germline V gene lookup returns CDR1 MNHEY and CDR2 SMNVEV (reference sequence). The CDR3 region is CASRRTGSNYGYTF. DNA for the CDR3: TGTGCCAGCAGGAGGACAGGCTCTAACTATGGCTACACCTTC.

The chain links TRBV27 to TRBJ1-4; D gene uncertain. Looked up from germline, CDR1 is MNHEY and CDR2 is SMNVEV (reference sequence). Trimming took off 5 bases at V and 5 bases at J, with 9 bases between the two ends. This CDR3 is built from 13 residues. The CDR3 nucleotides are TGTGCCAGCAGTCCCTGGCAGAATGAAAAACTGTTTTTT. It translates to CASSPWQNEKLFF.

The chain joins TRBV6-5 to TRBJ2-1; D not certain. The CDR3 is 14 amino acids. CDR1 MNHEY and CDR2 SVGAGI come from the germline V gene. Between the trimmed V and J ends, which lost 2 bases and 11 bases, there was a span of 16 bases. CDR3 sequence reads: CASSYAPMPEQQFF. CDR3 bases: TGTGCCAGCAGTTACGCCCCTATGCCGGAACAGCAGTTCTTC.

The chain employs TRBV19 and TRBJ1-5; tentatively, D is TRBD1 (5 bases). Trimming shortened V by 9 bases and J by 7 bases, and 22 bases separated the two germline ends. Germline CDR1 reads LNHDA; CDR2 reads SQIVND (reference sequence). This CDR3 comprises 15 residues. This CDR3 reads CARRPLWQGQQPQHF. The DNA for the CDR3 is TGTGCCAGACGACCCCTGTGGCAGGGCCAACAGCCCCAGCATTTT.

The rearrangement uses TRBV4-1 and TRBJ1-4; D unresolved. Trimming removed 4 bases from V and 0 bases from J, with 18 bases in between. This CDR3 has 18 residues. Germline CDR1 and CDR2: MGHRA and YSYEKL. The CDR3 sequence is CASSPESPEIATNEKLFF. The CDR3 DNA is TGCGCCAGCAGCCCCGAAAGCCCCGAGATCGCAACTAATGAAAAACTGTTTTTT.

V gene TRBV19 combines with J gene TRBJ2-7; 7 nucleotides line up with TRBD2. V trimming: 5 bases; J trimming: 3 bases; junction bases outside the gene matches: 7. Germline V CDR1 and CDR2: LNHDA, SQIVND (reference sequence). The CDR3 sequence is 14 residues long. CDR3 sequence (DNA): TGTGCCAGTAGTGCGACTAGCCTTGGCTACGAGCAGTACTTC. Protein product: CASSATSLGYEQYF.

The rearrangement links TRBV15 to TRBJ2-2; TRBD2 matches 11 bases. V lost 6 bases to trimming and J lost 1 base; unmatched junction nucleotides: 4. Germline values: CDR1 LNHNV, CDR2 YYDKDF (reference sequence). The CDR3 runs to 16 residues. The CDR3 region has the DNA TGTGCCACCAGTACCACTAGCGGGAGGAACACCGGGGAGCTGTTTTTT. It translates to CATSTTSGRNTGELFF.

This clone was counted a single time. The V gene is TRBV4-1, the J gene TRBJ2-7; D is ambiguous. This CDR3 has 14 residues. The germline V gene has CDR1 MGHRA and CDR2 YSYEKL. The V end lost 0 bases, the J end lost 2 bases, and 8 bases lay between the germline ends. CDR3 DNA sequence: TGCGCCAGCAGCCAAGATACAGTCGCCTACGAGCAGTACTTC. It codes for CASSQDTVAYEQYF.

The chain has TRBV27 and TRBJ2-1; D not certain. The CDR3 runs to 13 residues. Germline CDR1 MNHEY, CDR2 SMNVEV (reference sequence). With 3 bases removed from V and 10 bases from J, the gap between germline ends came to 13 bases. Here the CDR3 reads CASSFGPPKEQFF. CDR3 in DNA: TGTGCCAGCAGTTTCGGACCCCCAAAGGAGCAGTTCTTC.

The rearrangement uses TRBV5-5 and TRBJ2-5, with D perhaps assigned TRBD1 or TRBD2 (5 bases each). Germline CDR1 reads SGHKS; CDR2 reads YYEKEE (reference sequence). CDR3 length: 17 residues. Trimming removed 0 bases from V and 7 bases from J, with 22 bases in between. The CDR3 loop reads CASSLEAGLGPGWTQYF. The CDR3 bases are TGTGCCAGCAGCTTGGAAGCAGGGCTGGGACCAGGGTGGACCCAGTACTTC.